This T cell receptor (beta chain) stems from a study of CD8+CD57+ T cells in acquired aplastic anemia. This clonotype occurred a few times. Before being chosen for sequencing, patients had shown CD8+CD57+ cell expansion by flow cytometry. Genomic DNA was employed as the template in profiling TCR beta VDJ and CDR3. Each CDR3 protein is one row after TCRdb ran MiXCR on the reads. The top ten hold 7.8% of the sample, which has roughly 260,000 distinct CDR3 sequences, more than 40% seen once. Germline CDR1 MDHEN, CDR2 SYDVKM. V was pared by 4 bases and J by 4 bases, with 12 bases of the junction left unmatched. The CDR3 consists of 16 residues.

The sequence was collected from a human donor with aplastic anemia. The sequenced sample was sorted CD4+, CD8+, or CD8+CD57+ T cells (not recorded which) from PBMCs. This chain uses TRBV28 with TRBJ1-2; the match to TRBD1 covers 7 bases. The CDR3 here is CASSYPTGNIVYGYTF. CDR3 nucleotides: TGTGCCAGCAGTTACCCGACAGGGAACATTGTCTATGGCTACACCTTC.